The 3 T cell receptor beta chains reported below all come from one sample, sequenced in a study of cytotoxic CD8 clonotypes in ibrutinib-treated CLL. Assay: immunoSEQ multiplex PCR; the TCRdb copy retains only in-frame clones and omits some. The sample gives over 100,000 clones, 75% to 90% of which show up once; roughly 2% is in the top ten. Source: PBMCs, taken after 24 months of ibrutinib treatment. The origin of the receptors is a human donor with chronic lymphocytic leukemia.

This sequence joins TRBV7-9 and TRBJ1-2; D is uncertain. This CDR3 is 14 amino acids long. V lost 1 base to trimming and J lost 5 bases, with 11 bases between them. Germline loops: CDR1 SEHNR, CDR2 FQNEAQ (reference sequence). The CDR3 spells CASSLGRQRYGYTF. Here the CDR3 DNA reads TGTGCCAGCAGCTTAGGCCGGCAGAGATATGGCTACACCTTC.

J is TRBJ2-1 and V is TRBV2; the match to TRBD2 covers 10 bases. V trimming: 5 bases; J trimming: 8 bases; junction bases outside the gene matches: 9. The CDR3 contains 15 residues. Germline V CDR1 and CDR2: SNHLY, FYNNEI. The DNA of the CDR3 is TGTGCCAGCAGTCGACTAGCGGGTACAGTCGATGAGCAGTTCTTC. Translating gives CASSRLAGTVDEQFF.

This clone appeared a single time. The J gene is TRBJ1-3, the V gene TRBV18; tentatively, D is TRBD1 (6 bases). CDR3 size: 17 residues. CDR1 and CDR2 (germline): KGHSH, LQKENI. The germline V and J ends were trimmed by 0 bases and 0 bases, with 12 bases remaining between them. Here the CDR3 reads CASSPPNREVSGNTIYF. CDR3 in DNA: TGTGCCAGCTCACCACCTAACAGGGAGGTCTCTGGAAACACCATATATTTT.